This paragraph covers one TCR beta chain sequence. What it recognizes is unknown. The data were obtained in a study of blood T cells in healthy people across ages. Study results and limitations: Estimates drawn from one million T cells were deemed to understate diversity.

Alongside a J-beta primer mix, a sample-barcoded 5' primer served in a second PCR lasting about 7 to 12 cycles. TCRdb analysed the 5' RACE reads with MiXCR anew, one entry per CDR3 protein. The sample shows 800,000 to 950,000 distinct CDR3 sequences, 25% to 35% of them seen only once. CDR3 length equals 17 residues. J was trimmed by 7 bases and V by 3 bases; bases with no gene match: 14. The germline CDR1 and CDR2 sequences are SGHVS and FQNEAQ. The same specimen was also included in a second study, on T cells of mothers and their children.

The rearrangement uses TRBV7-8 and TRBJ1-5, with TRBD1 matching over 8 bases. This TCR was sampled from a woman aged 40-49 years in good health. Sequenced material: blood. CDR3 residues: CASSLGGRGRVNQPQHF. CDR3 DNA: TGTGCCAGCAGCTTGGGGGGCAGGGGGCGCGTCAACCAGCCCCAGCATTTT. The full variable domain, with the rest looked up from reference TRBV7-8 and TRBJ1-5, is GAGVSQSPRYKVAKRGQDVALRCDPISGHVSLFWYQQALGQGPEFLTYFQNEAQLDKSGLPSDRFFAERPEGSVSTLKIQRTQQEDSAVYLCASSLGGRGRVNQPQHFGDGTRLSIL.